Following are 23 T cell receptor beta chains from one sample sequenced in a study of cytotoxic CD8 clonotypes in ibrutinib-treated CLL. Generated by immunoSEQ multiplex PCR, the TCRdb table keeps only in-frame clones and is missing some. This table holds a few hundred thousand clones, 70% found once. The sample consisted of PBMCs, taken after 24 months of ibrutinib treatment. The receptor source for this set is a human donor with chronic lymphocytic leukemia.

The chain employs TRBV9 and TRBJ1-5; 7 bases agree with TRBD1. The CDR3 is 15 residues long. Germline CDR1 is SGDLS and CDR2 is YYNGEE. V lost 0 bases to trimming and J lost 8 bases; unmatched junction nucleotides: 8. The DNA of the CDR3 is TGTGCCAGCAGCGTAGGGACAGGTCAAACGGAGCCCCAGCATTTT. Its translation: CASSVGTGQTEPQHF.

The V and J genes are TRBV4-3 and TRBJ2-7; D not resolved. This CDR3 comprises 15 residues. Germline CDR1 is LGHNA and CDR2 is YSLEER. V was clipped by 0 bases and J by 2 bases, with 11 bases between them. CDR3 sequence (DNA): TGCGCCAGCAGCCAAGATTCCCCCCAAGCCTACGAGCAGTACTTC. It is translated as CASSQDSPQAYEQYF.

The chain combines TRBV7-9 with TRBJ2-1, with 13 bases aligning to TRBD2. Per the germline V gene, CDR1 is SEHNR and CDR2 is FQNEAQ (reference sequence). V shed 4 bases and J 8 bases; nucleotides not matched to a gene: 14. CDR3 size: 18 residues. The CDR3 loop reads CASSSLVTSGRAFDEQFF. The CDR3, as DNA: TGTGCCAGCAGCTCCCTCGTTACTAGCGGGAGGGCCTTTGATGAGCAGTTCTTC.

The chain links TRBV6-5 to TRBJ1-2; a possible D gene is TRBD1 (5 bases). Trimming cost V 5 bases and J 8 bases, with 15 bases left between them. The germline V gene has CDR1 MNHEY and CDR2 SVGAGI. CDR3 length equals 13 residues. For the CDR3, the DNA is TGTGCCAGCAGTCGAGAGACTCACAGGGGCTACACCTTC. Amino acids: CASSRETHRGYTF.

The genes are TRBV28 and TRBJ1-1; D gene unclear. CDR3 size: 13 residues. Germline CDR1 is MDHEN and CDR2 is SYDVKM. The V end was cut by 3 bases, the J end by 0 bases, with 5 bases between. The CDR3 loop reads CASSFLLNTEAFF. CDR3 nucleotide sequence: TGTGCCAGCAGTTTTTTATTGAACACTGAAGCTTTCTTT.

V usage is TRBV7-6 and J usage is TRBJ1-2; a weak D match, TRBD1 (5 bases). The germline CDR1 and CDR2 sequences are SGHVS and FNYEAQ. The CDR3 sequence is 11 residues long. V was clipped by 4 bases and J by 7 bases, with 7 bases between them. The CDR3 coding sequence is TGTGCCAGCAGCTCCGGGGGTGGCTACACCTTC. Translated, it gives CASSSGGGYTF.

V and J are TRBV28 and TRBJ1-3; D unresolved. Germline loops: CDR1 MDHEN, CDR2 SYDVKM. V was clipped by 6 bases and J by 0 bases, with 3 bases between them. CDR3 size: 12 residues. CDR3 DNA sequence: TGTGCCAGCAGCGCCTCTGGAAACACCATATATTTT. Residues: CASSASGNTIYF.

This chain joins TRBV19 and TRBJ1-2, with 7 bases identical to TRBD1. The CDR3 runs 13 residues. CDR1 is LNHDA, CDR2 SQIVND, per germline (reference sequence). V lost 9 bases, J lost 0 bases, and 4 bases stayed unmatched. CDR3 in DNA: TGTGCCAGCATCGGGACAGCTAACTATGGCTACACCTTC. It translates to CASIGTANYGYTF.

This clone showed up just once. CDR3 loop: CASSRGDTTDTQYF. In DNA form, the CDR3 reads TGTGCCAGCAGTCGAGGGGACACTACAGATACGCAGTATTTT. The chain uses TRBV11-2 and TRBJ2-3; D is perhaps TRBD1 (6 bases). V dropped 6 bases and J dropped 3 bases, with 13 bases sitting between them. Germline values: CDR1 SGHAT, CDR2 FQNNGV. CDR3 length: 14 residues.

The chain combines TRBV19 with TRBJ2-3; possible D gene TRBD2, 5 bases. The CDR3 extends over 14 amino acids. Trimming removed 3 bases from V and 3 bases from J, with 10 bases in between. The germline V gene has CDR1 LNHDA and CDR2 SQIVND (reference sequence). The CDR3 loop reads CASSIGISTDTQYF. CDR3 bases: TGTGCCAGTAGTATCGGGATAAGTACAGATACGCAGTATTTT.

The chain joins TRBV4-3 to TRBJ2-2; 8 positions match TRBD2. Germline V CDR1 and CDR2: LGHNA, YSLEER. The ends lost 2 bases at V and 6 bases at J; junction bases unmatched: 11. The CDR3 spans 17 residues. CDR3 coding DNA: TGCGCCAGCAGCCAACAAACCCAAGGACTAGCCTCCGGGGAGCTGTTTTTT. Translated, it gives CASSQQTQGLASGELFF.

This chain joins TRBV9 and TRBJ2-1, with 7 positions matching TRBD2. CDR1 SGDLS and CDR2 YYNGEE come from the germline V gene. CDR3 length equals 16 residues. Trimming at V came to 0 bases and at J to 8 bases, leaving 11 bases not matched to a gene. The CDR3: CASSVGGGSLVDEQFF. In nucleotides, the CDR3 is TGTGCCAGCAGCGTAGGTGGCGGGAGTTTAGTGGATGAGCAGTTCTTC.

The genes are TRBV9 and TRBJ1-4; 9 nucleotides agree with TRBD1. Germline CDR1 and CDR2: SGDLS and YYNGEE. The J segment lost 7 bases and the V segment lost 4 bases, leaving 5 bases of the junction unmatched. This CDR3 comprises 14 residues. The CDR3 loop is CASSSGQGFEKLFF. The CDR3 DNA reads as TGTGCCAGCAGCTCAGGACAGGGGTTTGAAAAACTGTTTTTT.

The table lists this clone with a few counts. This sequence joins TRBV27 and TRBJ2-6; D remains ambiguous. V was shortened by 6 bases and J by 0 bases, with 6 bases between the two germline ends. In germline, CDR1 is MNHEY, CDR2 SMNVEV (reference sequence). The length of the CDR3 is 14 residues. For the CDR3, the DNA is TGTGCCAGCAGCTGGGACTCTGGGGCCAACGTCCTGACTTTC. Its translation: CASSWDSGANVLTF. Based on the CDR3 plus reference TRBV27 and TRBJ2-6, the full variable domain is EAQVTQNPRYLITVTGKKLTVTCSQNMNHEYMSWYRQDPGLGLRQIYYSMNVEVTDKGDVPEGYKVSRKEKRNFPLILESPSPNQTSLYFCASSWDSGANVLTFGAGSRLTVL.

The rearrangement joins TRBV16 to TRBJ2-7; D is perhaps TRBD1 or TRBD2 (5 bases each). The CDR3 is 16 residues long. Germline assignment: CDR1 KGHSY and CDR2 FQNENV. Trimming took 1 base from V and 6 from J, leaving 19 bases between them. CDR3 nucleotides: TGTGCCAGCAGCCAATTCGGCCAGGGAGTCCAAGGCGAGCAGTACTTC. The encoded protein is CASSQFGQGVQGEQYF.

This clone was observed a few times. The chain is built from TRBV27 and TRBJ1-1, with D uncertain. Trimming shortened V by 1 base and J by 1 base, and 13 bases separated the two germline ends. Germline assignment: CDR1 MNHEY and CDR2 SMNVEV (reference sequence). This CDR3 spans 16 amino acids. CDR3 coding DNA: TGTGCCAGCAGTTTATACCCCACTGCAGGGAACACTGAAGCTTTCTTT. Its protein product is CASSLYPTAGNTEAFF.

This clone was recorded a few times. In nucleotides, the CDR3 is TGTGCCAGCAGCCAAGATGACAGGTACAATGAGCAGTTCTTC. It is translated as CASSQDDRYNEQFF. The chain is built from TRBV4-2 and TRBJ2-1; D may be TRBD1 (6 bases). V lost 0 bases, J lost 4 bases, and 7 bases lay in between. The CDR3 spans 14 residues. Germline values: CDR1 LGHNA, CDR2 YNFKEQ.

This chain connects TRBV18 to TRBJ2-3; 11 bases are shared with TRBD2. CDR1 is KGHSH and CDR2 is LQKENI in the germline V gene. This CDR3 comprises 17 residues. V dropped 3 bases and J dropped 0; count of bases not matched to a gene: 5. CDR3: CASSPSGRAYSTDTQYF. Here the CDR3 DNA reads TGTGCCAGCTCACCTAGCGGGAGGGCCTATAGCACAGATACGCAGTATTTT.

The gene calls are TRBV6-5 and TRBJ2-7; D might be TRBD1 or TRBD2, each matching 5 bases. This CDR3 has 15 residues. V gave up 5 bases and J gave up 2 bases, with 16 bases separating them. Per the germline V gene, CDR1 is MNHEY and CDR2 is SVGAGI. The CDR3 is CASSTLGLGAYEQYF. The CDR3, as DNA: TGTGCCAGCAGTACCCTTGGACTGGGGGCCTACGAGCAGTACTTC.

The chain carries TRBV28 and TRBJ2-1; TRBD2 agrees at 15 bases. Germline CDR1 is MDHEN and CDR2 is SYDVKM. V lost 5 bases, J lost 8 bases, and 10 bases stayed unmatched. This CDR3 spans 17 amino acids. This chain's CDR3 is CASSTGLAGGPRHEQFF. CDR3 DNA sequence: TGTGCCAGCAGTACTGGACTAGCGGGAGGGCCACGCCATGAGCAGTTCTTC.

The gene calls are TRBV5-1 and TRBJ2-7; 7 nucleotides align to TRBD1. V trimming: 0 bases; J trimming: 1 base; junction bases outside the gene matches: 7. The CDR3 sequence is 16 residues long. The germline CDR1 and CDR2 sequences are SGHRS and YFSETQ. The CDR3 DNA is TGCGCCAGCAGCTTGGCCAGGGACAGAGTTTCCTACGAGCAGTACTTC. The encoded protein is CASSLARDRVSYEQYF.

This chain joins TRBV9 and TRBJ2-6; a possible D gene is TRBD2 (5 bases). Looked up from germline, CDR1 is SGDLS and CDR2 is YYNGEE. The ends were cut back, 4 bases at V and 2 bases at J, with 13 bases in the middle. There are 16 residues in the CDR3. The CDR3 DNA reads TGTGCCAGCAGCAAAAACCGGGGTACTGGGGCCAACGTCCTGACTTTC. It translates to CASSKNRGTGANVLTF.

This clone is a singleton in its sample. The chain carries TRBV30 and TRBJ2-5; TRBD1 aligns across 7 bases. This CDR3 has 13 amino acids. The trim removed 5 bases at V and 9 bases at J, leaving 12 bases unmatched. Per the germline V gene, CDR1 is GTSNPN and CDR2 is SVGIG (reference sequence). The CDR3 DNA follows: TGTGCCTGGGAAGAGGGACAGTCTGAGGCCCAGTACTTC. Protein sequence: CAWEEGQSEAQYF.